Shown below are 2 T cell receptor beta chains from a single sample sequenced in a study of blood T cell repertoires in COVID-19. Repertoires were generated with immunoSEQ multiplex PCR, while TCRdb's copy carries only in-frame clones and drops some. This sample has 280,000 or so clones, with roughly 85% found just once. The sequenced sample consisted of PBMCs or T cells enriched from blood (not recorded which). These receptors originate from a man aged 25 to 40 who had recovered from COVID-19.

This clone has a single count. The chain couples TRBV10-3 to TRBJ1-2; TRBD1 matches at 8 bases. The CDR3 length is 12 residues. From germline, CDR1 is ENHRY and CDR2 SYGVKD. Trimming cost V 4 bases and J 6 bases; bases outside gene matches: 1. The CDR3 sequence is CAISATGDGYTF. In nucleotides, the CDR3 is TGTGCCATCAGTGCGACAGGGGATGGCTACACCTTC.

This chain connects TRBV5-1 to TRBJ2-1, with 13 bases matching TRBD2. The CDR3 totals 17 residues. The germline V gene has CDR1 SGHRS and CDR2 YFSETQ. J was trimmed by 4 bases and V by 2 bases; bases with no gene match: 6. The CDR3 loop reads CASSLTGTSGVYNEQFF. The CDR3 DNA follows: TGCGCCAGCAGCTTAACCGGGACTAGCGGGGTTTACAATGAGCAGTTCTTC.